These T cell receptor beta chains were read from a single sample in a study of cytomegalovirus exposure and HLA in healthy donors. Produced via immunoSEQ multiplex PCR; TCRdb's table is partial and in-frame only. The profile shows about 160,000 clones, 80% of them singletons. The sequencing input was PBMCs. These receptors originate from a male donor in good health and CMV-seropositive. The CDR3 runs from the conserved cysteine through the conserved F or W. D genes are given only for firm matches. Size is stated for part of the rows, as once, few or many counts, or as a class when the clone is expanded.

J gene,D gene,V gene,clone size,CDR3 DNA,CDR3 protein
TRBJ2-1,NA,TRBV7-5,NA,TGTGCCAGAAGCTTAGCCTCCTCCCGGACTAGCGGGCTCCCCAATGAGCAGTTCTTC,CARSLASSRTSGLPNEQFF
TRBJ1-2,NA,TRBV2,NA,TGTGCCTCCCCTCCCAACAAGTTGGGAGGGACCTATGGCTACACCTTC,CASPPNKLGGTYGYTF
TRBJ2-3,TRBD1,TRBV27,NA,TGTGCCAGCAGTTTTGTCCGGGACAGACACACAGATACGCAGTATTTT,CASSFVRDRHTDTQYF
TRBJ2-1,NA,TRBV11-1,few,TGTGCCAGCAGCTTAGTGGCTCAGGGCCACAATGAGCAGTTCTTC,CASSLVAQGHNEQFF
TRBJ2-1,TRBD1,TRBV6-1,NA,TGTGCCAGCAGTGGGAGGGACAGGGGAGGTAATGAGCAGTTCTTC,CASSGRDRGGNEQFF
TRBJ2-7,NA,TRBV5-4,NA,TGTGCCAGCAGCTTCTCTTGGAGCTCCTACGAGCAGTACTTC,CASSFSWSSYEQYF
TRBJ2-7,TRBD2,TRBV28,NA,TGTGCCAGCAGTTCCGCCGGGACTAGCGGCTACGAGCAGTACTTC,CASSSAGTSGYEQYF
TRBJ2-5,NA,TRBV9,once,TGTGCCAGCAGCTCTTCGGGGATCCAAGAGACCCAGTACTTC,CASSSSGIQETQYF
TRBJ2-3,TRBD2,TRBV28,NA,TGTGCCAGCAGTCAATCTAGCGGGAGGCTGGCAGATACGCAGTATTTT,CASSQSSGRLADTQYF
TRBJ1-2,TRBD1,TRBV7-6,NA,TGTGCCAGCTCGACCGGGACAGATAACTATGGCTACACCTTC,CASSTGTDNYGYTF
TRBJ2-7,TRBD2,TRBV7-9,once,TGTGCCAGCAGCCAAAAGCGGGACGGGGCCGAGCAGTACTTC,CASSQKRDGAEQYF
TRBJ1-1,NA,TRBV11-1,NA,TGTGCCAGCACGGGGGGCTACACTGAAGCTTTCTTT,CASTGGYTEAFF
TRBJ1-2,NA,TRBV30,NA,TGTGCCTGGAACAGGGAGGGGAACTATGGCTACACCTTC,CAWNREGNYGYTF
TRBJ1-2,NA,TRBV15,NA,TGTGCCACCAGCCGTGAGCTTAACTATGGCTACACCTTC,CATSRELNYGYTF
TRBJ1-2,TRBD1,TRBV27,once,TGTGCCAGCAGGCAACTCAGGGGGCAAATTGGCTACACCTTC,CASRQLRGQIGYTF
TRBJ1-1,TRBD1,TRBV5-1,NA,TGCGCCAGCGGCTTAAACTCTCCAGGGGGCTATGAAGCTTTCTTT,CASGLNSPGGYEAFF
TRBJ2-1,TRBD2,TRBV28,NA,TGTGCCAGCAGTTTAGCGGGAGTAGCGAGTGACTTGTACAATGAGCAGTTCTTC,CASSLAGVASDLYNEQFF
TRBJ1-6,NA,TRBV7-2,few,TGTGCCAGCAGCTCCTCCGGGTGGGAGGGTGTAGAGTCACCCCTCCACTTT,CASSSSGWEGVESPLHF
TRBJ1-3,NA,TRBV6-5,NA,TGTGCCAGCAGTTACTCCGGAGGGGCTGGAAACACCATATATTTT,CASSYSGGAGNTIYF
TRBJ2-3,TRBD2,TRBV9,few,TGTGCCAGCAGCCTTACTAGCGGGTGGATCAGAGATACGCAGTATTTT,CASSLTSGWIRDTQYF